This T cell receptor beta chain was sequenced during a study of T cells in localized non-small cell lung cancer. The germline V gene has CDR1 SGHRS and CDR2 YFSETQ. Between the trimmed V and J ends, which lost 2 bases and 0 bases, there was a span of 12 bases. This CDR3 has 16 residues. Assay: immunoSEQ multiplex PCR; the TCRdb copy retains only in-frame clones and omits some. Of 25,000 to 35,000 clones listed, approximately 90% are singletons. This clonotype originated in a male donor aged 60 or older with stage I lung adenocarcinoma. The chain links TRBV5-1 to TRBJ1-3, with D unclear. This material consisted of peripheral blood, taken before any cancer treatment. CDR3 loop: CASSLKAVGSGNTIYF. DNA of the CDR3: TGCGCCAGCAGCTTAAAGGCGGTAGGCTCTGGAAACACCATATATTTT.